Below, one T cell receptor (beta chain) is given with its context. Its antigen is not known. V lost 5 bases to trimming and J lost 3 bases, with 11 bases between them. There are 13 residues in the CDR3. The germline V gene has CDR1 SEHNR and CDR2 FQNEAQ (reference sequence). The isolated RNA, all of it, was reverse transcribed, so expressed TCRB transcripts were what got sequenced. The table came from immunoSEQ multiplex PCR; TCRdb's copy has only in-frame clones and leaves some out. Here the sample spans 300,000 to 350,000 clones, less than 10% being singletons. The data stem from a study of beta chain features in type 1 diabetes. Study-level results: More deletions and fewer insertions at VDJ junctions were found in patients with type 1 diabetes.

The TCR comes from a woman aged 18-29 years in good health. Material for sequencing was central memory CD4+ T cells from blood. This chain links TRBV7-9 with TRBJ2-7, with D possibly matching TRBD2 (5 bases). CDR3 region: CASSQNGGYEQYF. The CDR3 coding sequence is TGTGCCAGCAGCCAAAACGGAGGCTACGAGCAGTACTTC.